This T cell receptor (beta chain) was observed in a study of blood T cell repertoires in COVID-19. The overall study: The samples span acute and convalescent COVID-19 from the United States, Italy and Spain.

Germline lookup yields CDR1 KGHDR and CDR2 SFDVKD. Trimming stripped 1 base from V and 3 bases from J, with 18 bases between. The CDR3 runs to 17 residues. Study processing details: Reference gene primer amplification yielded estimated nucleated cell counts. The data were produced by immunoSEQ multiplex PCR, yet TCRdb's version contains in-frame clones alone and is incomplete. The V and J calls and the clone size are those of that table, but D and trimming were determined from the DNA. The sample lists 150,000 or so clones; around 93% were seen once. This TCR was sampled from a woman aged 45-65 years with acute or convalescent COVID-19. Sequenced input: peripheral blood. The chain recombines TRBV24-1 with TRBJ2-7; TRBD1 might be the D (6 bases). The CDR3 region has the DNA TGTGCCACCAGTGATTTACGCACAGGGAGTCACTACTACGAGCAGTACTTC. Encoded protein: CATSDLRTGSHYYEQYF.